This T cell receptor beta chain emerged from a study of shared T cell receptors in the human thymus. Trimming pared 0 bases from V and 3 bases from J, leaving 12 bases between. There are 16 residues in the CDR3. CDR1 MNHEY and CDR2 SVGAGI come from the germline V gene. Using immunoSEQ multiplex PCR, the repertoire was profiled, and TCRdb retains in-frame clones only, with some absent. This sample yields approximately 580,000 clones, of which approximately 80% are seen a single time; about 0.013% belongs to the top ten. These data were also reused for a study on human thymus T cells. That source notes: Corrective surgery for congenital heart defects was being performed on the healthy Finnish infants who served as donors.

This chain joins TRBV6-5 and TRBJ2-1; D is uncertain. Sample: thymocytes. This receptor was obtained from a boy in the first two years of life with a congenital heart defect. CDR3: CASSYSRSLNYNEQFF. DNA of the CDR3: TGTGCCAGCAGTTACTCGAGGAGCTTAAACTACAATGAGCAGTTCTTC.